This is a list of T cell receptor beta chains from one sample in a study of metastatic and nonmetastatic thyroid tumors. Using MiXCR, TCRdb reanalyzed the PCR reads. The sample has over 40,000 clones, over 10% seen once. The sequenced sample consisted of blood. The receptors derive from a female donor with papillary thyroid cancer or a benign thyroid nodule (not recorded which). Some clones in this sample may be carry-over from other donors' samples. The CDR3 runs from the conserved cysteine through the conserved F or W. The order of the fields is J gene, D gene, clone size, V gene, CDR3 DNA, CDR3 protein. The D gene is left open where the match is weak. Not every row has a clone size; where given, it reads once, few, many or a size class.

j_gene: TRBJ1-2
d_gene: -
abundance: once
v_gene: TRBV5-1
CDR3nt: TGCGCCACGTCCCAGGACCGAGATATCTATGGCTACACCTTC
CDR3aa: CATSQDRDIYGYTF

j_gene: TRBJ2-7
d_gene: -
abundance: many
v_gene: TRBV4-1
CDR3nt: TGCGCCAGCAGCCGAACAATCTCCGGGGGTGAGCAGTACTTC
CDR3aa: CASSRTISGGEQYF

j_gene: TRBJ2-3
d_gene: -
abundance: many
v_gene: TRBV13
CDR3nt: TGTGCCAGCAGCACCGGATCGCGAGCAGATACGCAGTATTTT
CDR3aa: CASSTGSRADTQYF

j_gene: TRBJ2-7
d_gene: -
abundance: many
v_gene: TRBV20-1
CDR3nt: TGCAGTGCTCGGTTACCGACCGGGAGATCCTACGAGCAGTACTTC
CDR3aa: CSARLPTGRSYEQYF

j_gene: TRBJ1-5
d_gene: -
abundance: many
v_gene: TRBV28
CDR3nt: TGTGCCAGCAGTTTGCTGACACGATCCTTCCCGCTCGGCAATCAGCCCCAGCATTTT
CDR3aa: CASSLLTRSFPLGNQPQHF

j_gene: TRBJ2-1
d_gene: TRBD2
abundance: many
v_gene: TRBV5-5
CDR3nt: TGTGCCAGCAGCTCTAGCGGAGCCTACAATGAGCAGTTCTTC
CDR3aa: CASSSSGAYNEQFF

j_gene: TRBJ2-7
d_gene: TRBD1
abundance: many
v_gene: TRBV20-1
CDR3nt: TGCAGTGCTCAGACAGGGAACTACGAGCAGTACTTC
CDR3aa: CSAQTGNYEQYF

j_gene: TRBJ2-2
d_gene: -
abundance: many
v_gene: TRBV6-1
CDR3nt: TGTGCCAGCAGTGAAGAGGCAGGTAACACCGGGGAGCTGTTTTTT
CDR3aa: CASSEEAGNTGELFF

j_gene: TRBJ2-7
d_gene: TRBD2
abundance: many
v_gene: TRBV20-1
CDR3nt: TGCAGTGCTAGCGGGAGGGCCGGTGAGCAGTACTTC
CDR3aa: CSASGRAGEQYF

j_gene: TRBJ1-1
d_gene: -
abundance: many
v_gene: TRBV5-1
CDR3nt: TGCGCCAGCAGCTTGGGGGGGCCAGACACTGAAGCTTTCTTT
CDR3aa: CASSLGGPDTEAFF

j_gene: TRBJ2-3
d_gene: -
abundance: many
v_gene: TRBV5-1
CDR3nt: TGCGCCAGCAGCACTCGACAGGGAGGTACAGATACGCAGTATTTT
CDR3aa: CASSTRQGGTDTQYF

j_gene: TRBJ1-5
d_gene: -
abundance: -
v_gene: TRBV6-1
CDR3nt: TGTGCCAGAATCTCTCGAGGGGTCAACAATCAGCCCCAGCATTTT
CDR3aa: CARISRGVNNQPQHF

j_gene: TRBJ1-2
d_gene: -
abundance: many
v_gene: TRBV6-1
CDR3nt: TGTGCCAGCAGTGATAGGGAACTCTATGGCTACACCTTC
CDR3aa: CASSDRELYGYTF

j_gene: TRBJ2-1
d_gene: TRBD2
abundance: many
v_gene: TRBV10-3
CDR3nt: TGTGCCATCAGTGAGCTGGGGGGGAGGCCGTCCTACAATGAGCAGTTCTTC
CDR3aa: CAISELGGRPSYNEQFF

j_gene: TRBJ1-1
d_gene: -
abundance: many
v_gene: TRBV28
CDR3nt: TGTGCCAGCAGTTTATTTAGGAACACTGAAGCTTTCTTT
CDR3aa: CASSLFRNTEAFF

j_gene: TRBJ2-5
d_gene: -
abundance: few
v_gene: TRBV3-1
CDR3nt: TGTGCCAGCAGCCAAGATAATTGGCGGGCCGGTGAGACCCAGTACTTC
CDR3aa: CASSQDNWRAGETQYF

j_gene: TRBJ1-6
d_gene: TRBD1
abundance: few
v_gene: TRBV12-3/TRBV12-4
CDR3nt: TGTGCCAGCAGCCAAATTGGACAGGCGAGCTCCTATAATTCACCCCTCCACTTT
CDR3aa: CASSQIGQASSYNSPLHF

j_gene: TRBJ2-3
d_gene: -
abundance: many
v_gene: TRBV14
CDR3nt: TGTGCCAGCAGCCTCACGGGCACAGATACGCAGTATTTT
CDR3aa: CASSLTGTDTQYF

j_gene: TRBJ2-7
d_gene: TRBD2
abundance: -
v_gene: TRBV20-1
CDR3nt: TGCAGTACTAGTGATACTAGCGGGGGAATCTACGAGCAGTACTTC
CDR3aa: CSTSDTSGGIYEQYF

j_gene: TRBJ2-7
d_gene: TRBD1
abundance: many
v_gene: TRBV2
CDR3nt: TGTGCCAGCAGGCCCGGGACAGGGGGTTACTACGAGCAGTACTTC
CDR3aa: CASRPGTGGYYEQYF

j_gene: TRBJ2-3
d_gene: TRBD1
abundance: many
v_gene: TRBV6-1
CDR3nt: TGTGCCAGCATCGCCGCCGGGACAGGTGGTGTAGATACGCAGTATTTT
CDR3aa: CASIAAGTGGVDTQYF

j_gene: TRBJ1-6
d_gene: -
abundance: many
v_gene: TRBV20-1
CDR3nt: TGCAGTGCTAGAGAATGGGGGGCAGGAGCATCACCCCTCCACTTT
CDR3aa: CSAREWGAGASPLHF

j_gene: TRBJ2-5
d_gene: TRBD1
abundance: many
v_gene: TRBV12-3/TRBV12-4
CDR3nt: TGTGCCAGCAGTTTGGGGACAGGGGCTAGAGTGGAGACCCAGTACTTC
CDR3aa: CASSLGTGARVETQYF

j_gene: TRBJ1-3
d_gene: -
abundance: many
v_gene: TRBV11-1
CDR3nt: TGTGCCAGCAGCTTTACCGGTCCACGAATTGGAAACACCATATATTTT
CDR3aa: CASSFTGPRIGNTIYF

j_gene: TRBJ2-3
d_gene: TRBD1
abundance: many
v_gene: TRBV28
CDR3nt: TGTGCCAGCAGTCCCACAGGGGGCGCAGGCACAGATACGCAGTATTTT
CDR3aa: CASSPTGGAGTDTQYF

j_gene: TRBJ2-3
d_gene: -
abundance: -
v_gene: TRBV7-3
CDR3nt: TGTGCCAGCAGCTTATCAGGGGGCACAGATACGCAGTATTTT
CDR3aa: CASSLSGGTDTQYF